This T cell receptor beta chain was documented in a study of blood T cells in healthy people across ages. Together with a sample-barcoded 5' primer, a J-beta primer mix was included in a second PCR lasting about 7 to 12 cycles. TCRdb used MiXCR to reprocess the 5' RACE reads, holding one entry per CDR3 protein. The data contain 550,000 to 650,000 distinct CDR3 sequences, around 27% of them singletons. Donor samples were obtained from healthy Caucasian individuals from Russia, aged about 6 to 95. This clonotype came up once. This sample was shared with a second study, whose subject was T cells of mothers and their children. As that study records: When mothers and children were related, their normalized repertoire overlap, which was always slightly higher, did not differ significantly from that of unrelated pairs.

The sample taken for sequencing was blood. This clonotype originated in a boy aged 2 to 10 in good health.

The CDR3: CASSLDSLAGYNEQFF. DNA for the CDR3: TGTGCCAGCAGCTTAGATTCACTAGCGGGATACAATGAGCAGTTCTTC. The genes are TRBV7-9 and TRBJ2-1, with TRBD2 matching 10 bases. The J segment lost 4 bases and the V segment lost 1 base, leaving 4 bases of the junction unmatched. Germline loops: CDR1 SEHNR, CDR2 FQNEAQ (reference sequence). This CDR3 spans 16 amino acids.